One and the same sample provided the 20 T cell receptor beta chains below, sequenced in a study of cytomegalovirus exposure and HLA in healthy donors. Repertoires were generated with immunoSEQ multiplex PCR, while TCRdb's copy carries only in-frame clones and drops some. Of fewer than 400,000 clones in the sample, approximately 85% were seen once. The sample comprised PBMCs. These receptors originate from a man aged 25-45 years in good health and CMV-seronegative.

The J gene is TRBJ2-7, the V gene TRBV5-1, with 8 bases that match TRBD1. This CDR3 region has 14 residues. CDR1 is SGHRS, CDR2 YFSETQ, per germline. After removal of 4 bases from V and 1 base from J, the junction contained 4 bases not matched to a gene. Written as DNA, the CDR3 is TGCGCCAGCAGCGAGAGGACAGGGTCCTACGAGCAGTACTTC. Translation: CASSERTGSYEQYF.

The gene calls are TRBV18 and TRBJ1-1, with D unresolved. CDR1 is KGHSH and CDR2 is LQKENI in the germline V gene. Deletions cut 0 bases from V and 5 bases from J, with 10 bases between. The length of the CDR3 is 14 residues. Written as DNA, the CDR3 is TGTGCCAGCTCACCACCCCCGGGCGGGACTGAAGCTTTCTTT. Residues: CASSPPPGGTEAFF.

Points on this clone: At the DNA level, this CDR3 is encoded by other sequences in the same sample as well. The chain couples TRBV5-5 to TRBJ1-1; possibly TRBD1 for D (6 bases). Trimming left V 5 bases short and J 5 bases short, with 10 bases between. Germline CDR1 is SGHKS and CDR2 is YYEKEE (reference sequence). CDR3 length equals 12 residues. The CDR3 region has the DNA TGTGCCAGCAGTTCACAGGGTACTGAAGCTTTCTTT. Translation gives CASSSQGTEAFF.

This chain connects TRBV7-9 to TRBJ1-1; D remains unclear. Germline V gives CDR1 SEHNR, CDR2 FQNEAQ (reference sequence). The CDR3 spans 14 residues. Deletions cut 4 bases from V and 1 base from J, with 10 bases between. The DNA of the CDR3 is TGTGCCAGCAGCTACTTACAGTCGAACACTGAAGCTTTCTTT. Translating it yields CASSYLQSNTEAFF. The full variable domain, with the rest looked up from reference TRBV7-9 and TRBJ1-1, is DTGVSQNPRHKITKRGQNVTFRCDPISEHNRLYWYRQTLGQGPEFLTYFQNEAQLEKSRLLSDRFSAERPKGSFSTLEIQRTEQGDSAMYLCASSYLQSNTEAFFGQGTRLTVV.

The chain employs TRBV6-4 and TRBJ2-7; no clear D. CDR3 size: 15 residues. Trimming pared 4 bases from V and 1 base from J, leaving 14 bases between. Per the germline V gene, CDR1 is MRHNA and CDR2 is SNTAGT. CDR3 DNA: TGTGCCAGCAGTGTCAACAGCTTCAGTTCCTACGAGCAGTACTTC. It specifies CASSVNSFSSYEQYF.

The chain is built from TRBV7-9 and TRBJ1-1; D is unresolved. V was pared by 5 bases and J by 2 bases, with 9 bases between. The CDR3 extends over 13 amino acids. The germline V gene has CDR1 SEHNR and CDR2 FQNEAQ (reference sequence). The CDR3 region has the DNA TGTGCCAGCAGCAGACGGGATAACACTGAAGCTTTCTTT. Its translation: CASSRRDNTEAFF.

V gene TRBV10-2 combines with J gene TRBJ1-1; D is perhaps TRBD1 (5 bases). V was trimmed by 7 bases and J by 5 bases, leaving 11 bases between them. The CDR3 loop spans 12 amino acids. Germline V gives CDR1 WSHSY, CDR2 SAAADI. The CDR3 is CASMGGGTEAFF. The DNA of the CDR3 is TGCGCCAGCATGGGGGGAGGGACTGAAGCTTTCTTT.

This chain links TRBV6-5 with TRBJ2-5; D perhaps matches TRBD2 (7 bases). Germline V gene sequence: CDR1 MNHEY, CDR2 SVGAGI. The CDR3 spans 15 residues. V lost 6 bases and J lost 2, with 16 bases in between. The CDR3 DNA follows: TGTGCCAGCAGCTTGGGGCGGGGGCTACAAGAGACCCAGTACTTC. As protein: CASSLGRGLQETQYF.

The chain couples TRBV27 to TRBJ1-1, with 9 bases fitting TRBD1. CDR3 length: 14 residues. CDR1 is MNHEY, CDR2 SMNVEV, per germline (reference sequence). V gave up 3 bases and J gave up 10 bases; unmatched junction bases: 9. This CDR3 is CASSFGGQGGVAFF. CDR3 bases: TGTGCCAGCAGTTTTGGGGGACAGGGCGGGGTAGCTTTCTTT.

The genes are TRBV5-1 and TRBJ1-1; D is unclear. The CDR3 runs 14 residues. From germline, CDR1 is SGHRS and CDR2 YFSETQ. The ends were cut back, 0 bases at V and 0 bases at J, with 6 bases in the middle. The CDR3 here is CASSLDPVNTEAFF. The CDR3 DNA reads TGCGCCAGCAGCTTGGACCCAGTGAACACTGAAGCTTTCTTT. Full variable domain (rest looked up from reference TRBV5-1 and TRBJ1-1): KAGVTQTPRYLIKTRGQQVTLSCSPISGHRSVSWYQQTPGQGLQFLFEYFSETQRNKGNFPGRFSGRQFSNSRSEMNVSTLELGDSALYLCASSLDPVNTEAFFGQGTRLTVV.

The chain combines TRBV10-2 with TRBJ2-1; 13 bases map to TRBD2. The CDR3 covers 15 residues. Germline-derived CDR1 and CDR2 are WSHSY and SAAADI. J was trimmed by 6 bases and V by 6 bases; bases with no gene match: 5. CDR3 residues: CASRLAGGPGNEQFF. Written as DNA, the CDR3 is TGCGCCAGCAGACTAGCGGGGGGGCCTGGCAATGAGCAGTTCTTC.

The chain recombines TRBV5-5 with TRBJ2-7; D uncertain. The CDR3 is 14 residues long. Trimming shortened V by 3 bases and J by 9 bases, and 19 bases separated the two germline ends. Per germline, CDR1 SGHKS and CDR2 YYEKEE (reference sequence). This chain's CDR3 is CASSSYSIGSGQYF. CDR3 bases: TGTGCCAGCAGCTCCTACTCAATCGGATCGGGGCAGTACTTC.

Only one count was recorded for this clone. This chain joins TRBV15 and TRBJ2-5; 11 bases agree with TRBD2. Germline assignment: CDR1 LNHNV and CDR2 YYDKDF (reference sequence). The ends lost 0 bases at V and 4 bases at J; junction bases unmatched: 1. CDR3 length: 15 amino acids. CDR3 sequence reads: CATSRDSGGAETQYF. The CDR3, as DNA: TGTGCCACCAGCAGAGATAGCGGGGGGGCAGAGACCCAGTACTTC. The whole variable domain, filled in from reference TRBV15 and TRBJ2-5, reads DAMVIQNPRYQVTQFGKPVTLSCSQTLNHNVMYWYQQKSSQAPKLLFHYYDKDFNNEADTPDNFQSRRPNTSFCFLDIRSPGLGDTAMYLCATSRDSGGAETQYFGPGTRLLVL.

The gene calls are TRBV2 and TRBJ1-4, with 8 positions matching TRBD1. Germline loops: CDR1 SNHLY, CDR2 FYNNEI. Trimming took 5 bases from V and 8 from J; bases not matched to a gene: 10. This CDR3 is built from 15 residues. The CDR3 DNA sequence: TGTGCCAGCAGTTGGGGAGACAGGGGTTCGGAAAAACTGTTTTTT. Protein sequence: CASSWGDRGSEKLFF.

This clone was counted only a few times. The rearrangement links TRBV11-2 to TRBJ1-1; 7 nucleotides match TRBD1. After removal of 7 bases from V and 0 bases from J, the junction contained 8 bases not matched to a gene. The CDR3 is made up of 15 amino acids. From germline, CDR1 is SGHAT and CDR2 FQNNGV. CDR3: CASNRGGGMNTEAFF. The CDR3 nucleotides read TGTGCCAGCAACCGAGGAGGGGGCATGAACACTGAAGCTTTCTTT.

The rearrangement links TRBV15 to TRBJ1-5; the D gene is possibly TRBD1 (5 bases). Trimming removed 1 base at V and 7 bases at J, with 14 bases between. Germline V gives CDR1 LNHNV, CDR2 YYDKDF (reference sequence). This CDR3 has 15 amino acids. The CDR3 nucleotides read TGTGCCACCAGCAGAGTACCCAGGGTGGAACAGCCCCAGCATTTT. Translating it yields CATSRVPRVEQPQHF.

V gene TRBV5-6 combines with J gene TRBJ1-4; 9 bases are shared with TRBD1. Trimming removed 0 bases from V and 6 bases from J; junction bases left unmatched: 9. The CDR3 is made up of 17 amino acids. Germline V CDR1 and CDR2: SGHDT, YYEEEE. CDR3 sequence (DNA): TGTGCCAGCAGCTTGGTTGTGGGGACAGGGCGCTATGAAAAACTGTTTTTT. Protein sequence: CASSLVVGTGRYEKLFF.

The chain links TRBV4-1 to TRBJ1-2; weak D call: TRBD1 (6 bases). Germline CDR1 MGHRA, CDR2 YSYEKL. V was pared by 1 base and J by 7 bases, with 19 bases between. The CDR3 is 16 amino acids. The CDR3 nucleotides read TGCGCCAGCAGCCAAGGGGGACGGGGGGCGCCAACTGGCTACACCTTC. Its translation: CASSQGGRGAPTGYTF.

The CDR3 DNA is TGTGCCAGTAGTATAGCCGGCAGGGCGCAGCCCCAGCATTTT. Its protein product is CASSIAGRAQPQHF. This chain joins TRBV19 and TRBJ1-5, with D perhaps matching TRBD1 (5 bases). Germline CDR1 LNHDA, CDR2 SQIVND (reference sequence). The CDR3 has 14 amino acids. Trimming stripped 1 base from V and 7 bases from J, with 11 bases between.

This chain connects TRBV29-1 to TRBJ2-1; 10 positions agree with TRBD1. The CDR3 length is 13 residues. Trimming removed 8 bases from V and 2 bases from J; junction bases left unmatched: 3. Per germline, CDR1 SQVTM and CDR2 ANQGSEA. The CDR3 loop reads CSPGQGAYNEQFF. DNA of the CDR3: TGCAGCCCCGGACAGGGGGCCTACAATGAGCAGTTCTTC.